The T cell receptor beta chain described here comes from a study of PD-1 blockade in classical Hodgkin lymphoma. The time point is: cycle 4 day 1 (C4D1), after five to seven weeks of nivolumab. Brentuximab vedotin exposure varied, and every patient relapsed after autologous stem cell transplantation. Magnetic negative selection of thawed PBMCs yielded the CD8+ T cells. In germline, CDR1 is SGHRS, CDR2 YFSETQ. V lost 3 bases and J lost 0, with 13 bases in between. This CDR3 is 16 amino acids long. Assay used: immunoSEQ multiplex PCR; TCRdb lists only in-frame clones, some missing. The sample includes 9,500 to 14,000 clones, roughly 81% of them seen just once.

The specimen was CD8+ T cells from blood, collected before the fourth cycle of nivolumab. The clonotype originates from a human donor with classical Hodgkin lymphoma. The donor label of this sample is uncertain. The rearrangement links TRBV5-1 to TRBJ2-1, with D hard to call. CDR3 in amino acids: CASSSEPVNSYNEQFF. Written as DNA, the CDR3 is TGCGCCAGCAGCTCGGAACCAGTGAACTCCTACAATGAGCAGTTCTTC.